The 32 T cell receptor beta chains in this list originate from one sample, sequenced in a study of shared clonotypes between healthy human individuals. Sequenced by immunoSEQ multiplex PCR; TCRdb stores in-frame clones only, minus some. The table has 1.5 million to 2.5 million clones, around 96% seen once; the top ten hold 1% to 1.5%. Selected positively for CCR7 and CD45RO-negative, naive CD8 cells excluded terminally differentiated effector memory CD45RA+ cells. Sequencing was carried out using naive CD8+ T cells sorted from blood. These receptor sequences come from a man in his late teens or twenties in good health.

The chain links TRBV19 to TRBJ2-6; no clear D gene. V shed 3 bases and J shed 4 bases, with 10 bases lying between them. The CDR3 has 15 residues. Germline CDR1 is LNHDA and CDR2 is SQIVND (reference sequence). The CDR3 spells CASSMWASGANVLTF. The CDR3, as DNA: TGTGCCAGTAGTATGTGGGCGTCGGGGGCCAACGTCCTGACTTTC. The full variable domain, with the rest looked up from reference TRBV19 and TRBJ2-6, is DGGITQSPKYLFRKEGQNVTLSCEQNLNHDAMYWYRQDPGQGLRLIYYSQIVNDFQKGDIAEGYSVSREKKESFPLTVTSAQKNPTAFYLCASSMWASGANVLTFGAGSRLTVL.

The chain recombines TRBV27 with TRBJ2-1; TRBD2 agrees at 9 bases. Trimming cost V 0 bases and J 9 bases; bases outside gene matches: 9. The CDR3 contains 16 residues. The germline gives CDR1 MNHEY, CDR2 SMNVEV (reference sequence). CDR3 region: CASSLSGSGSSTEQFF. The CDR3 DNA sequence: TGTGCCAGCAGTTTATCGGGTAGCGGGAGTTCGACTGAGCAGTTCTTC.

This rearrangement joins TRBV27 to TRBJ2-2, with D possibly TRBD1 on 6 matching bases. The length of the CDR3 is 16 residues. Germline V gives CDR1 MNHEY, CDR2 SMNVEV (reference sequence). Trimming took 0 bases from V and 7 from J, leaving 15 bases between them. For the CDR3, the DNA is TGTGCCAGCAGTTTATCACAGGGTTCGCGACGCGGGGAGCTGTTTTTT. This gives the protein CASSLSQGSRRGELFF.

Remarks on this clone: Other DNA sequences within the sample encode an identical CDR3. The chain links TRBV19 to TRBJ2-5, with 7 bases matching TRBD1. V was clipped by 5 bases and J by 4 bases; unmatched bases: 7. Germline V gene sequence: CDR1 LNHDA, CDR2 SQIVND (reference sequence). CDR3 size: 14 residues. The CDR3 is CASSLAGGPETQYF. CDR3 nucleotides: TGTGCCAGTAGTTTAGCAGGGGGTCCAGAGACCCAGTACTTC.

Remarks on this clone: Other DNA sequences within the sample encode an identical CDR3. The chain combines TRBV9 with TRBJ2-2; possible D gene TRBD2, 5 bases. This CDR3 has 12 residues. The germline CDR1 and CDR2 sequences are SGDLS and YYNGEE. V dropped 4 bases and J dropped 6 bases, with 7 bases sitting between them. The CDR3 reads CASSPGAGELFF. The CDR3 DNA reads as TGTGCCAGCAGCCCCGGGGCCGGGGAGCTGTTTTTT.

The chain joins TRBV5-1 to TRBJ2-5; TRBD2 matches at 14 bases. The CDR3 spans 16 residues. Germline V gene data show CDR1 as SGHRS and CDR2 as YFSETQ. V shed 10 bases, J shed 4 bases, and the junction held 12 bases outside the gene matches. CDR3 protein: CACEGLAGGSGETQYF. CDR3 bases: TGCGCCTGTGAAGGACTAGCGGGGGGTTCAGGAGAGACCCAGTACTTC.

The V gene is TRBV7-6, the J gene TRBJ1-6; D remains unclear. The CDR3 extends over 14 amino acids. V was pared by 1 base and J by 11 bases, with 12 bases between. Germline V gene sequence: CDR1 SGHVS, CDR2 FNYEAQ. Here the CDR3 reads CASSLGTDSPPLHF. DNA of the CDR3: TGTGCCAGCAGCTTAGGGACGGATAGCCCACCCCTCCACTTT.

The chain is built from TRBV7-6 and TRBJ1-1; D is ambiguous. The length of the CDR3 is 14 residues. Per germline, CDR1 SGHVS and CDR2 FNYEAQ. Between the trimmed V and J ends, which lost 1 base and 4 bases, there was a span of 10 bases. CDR3 coding DNA: TGTGCCAGCAGCTTAGGGCCGACGAGCACTGAAGCTTTCTTT. Translation: CASSLGPTSTEAFF.

This clone was counted once. The chain carries TRBV4-1 and TRBJ2-5, with a possible D match to TRBD1 (6 bases). Matching the DNA end better, TRBJ2-7 makes the J call doubtful. This CDR3 has 14 amino acids. Germline V lookup: CDR1 MGHRA, CDR2 YSYEKL. The CDR3 loop is CASSARDTGYEQYF. The CDR3 DNA sequence: TGCGCCAGCAGCGCCCGGGACACGGGGTACGAGCAGTACTTC.

The CDR3 sequence is CASSLLGETGELFF. Written as DNA, the CDR3 is TGTGCCAGCAGCTTGTTAGGGGAAACCGGGGAGCTGTTTTTT. The V call is TRBV5-8, the J call TRBJ2-2; tentative D call: TRBD1 (5 bases). V was shortened by 1 base and J by 5 bases, with 9 bases between the two germline ends. The CDR3 spans 14 residues. The germline gives CDR1 SGHTS, CDR2 YDEGEE.

This chain connects TRBV4-1 to TRBJ2-1; weak D call: TRBD1 (6 bases). Between the trimmed V and J ends, which lost 4 bases and 0 bases, there was a span of 10 bases. The CDR3 sequence is 15 residues long. Germline CDR1 is MGHRA and CDR2 is YSYEKL. The CDR3 nucleotides are TGCGCCAGCAGCCTCAGACAGGACTCCTACAATGAGCAGTTCTTC. It is translated as CASSLRQDSYNEQFF.

The chain carries TRBV11-2 and TRBJ2-6, with 8 bases that match TRBD1. The CDR3 consists of 16 residues. Trimming took 5 bases from V and 4 from J; bases not matched to a gene: 7. CDR1 SGHAT and CDR2 FQNNGV come from the germline V gene. CDR3 bases: TGTGCCAGCAGCCTCGCCCAGGGGGCCGGGGCCAACGTCCTGACTTTC. Protein: CASSLAQGAGANVLTF.

The J gene is TRBJ1-1, the V gene TRBV23-1; D unclear. TRBV23-1 belongs to the ORF category, with a function that is uncertain. This CDR3 comprises 12 residues. V gave up 0 bases and J gave up 7 bases, with 6 bases separating them. The DNA of the CDR3 is TGCGCCAGCAGTCAATCGAGTGGTGAAGCTTTCTTT. This encodes CASSQSSGEAFF.

The J gene is TRBJ1-2, the V gene TRBV4-2, with D possibly matching TRBD1 (6 bases). The CDR3 runs to 13 residues. Germline CDR1 and CDR2: LGHNA and YNFKEQ. V dropped 8 bases and J dropped 8 bases, with 18 bases sitting between them. Here the CDR3 reads CASGPTGGLGYTF. The CDR3 bases are TGTGCCAGCGGCCCCACGGGGGGCCTAGGCTACACCTTC.

The genes are TRBV27 and TRBJ2-3; TRBD2 might be the D (6 bases). V lost 2 bases, J lost 1 base, and 16 bases lay in between. The CDR3 contains 17 residues. CDR1 MNHEY and CDR2 SMNVEV come from the germline V gene (reference sequence). This chain's CDR3 is CASSLATGDLGTDTQYF. The CDR3 nucleotides read TGTGCCAGCAGTTTAGCGACGGGAGATCTTGGCACAGATACGCAGTATTTT.

V gene TRBV5-6 combines with J gene TRBJ1-6; D perhaps matches TRBD1 (6 bases). The germline V gene encodes CDR1 SGHDT and CDR2 YYEEEE. V was pared by 4 bases and J by 5 bases, with 7 bases between. This CDR3 comprises 13 residues. The CDR3 DNA reads TGTGCCAGCAGCGGACAGCATAATTCACCCCTCCACTTT. This encodes CASSGQHNSPLHF.

The chain has TRBV27 and TRBJ2-7, with 7 bases matching TRBD1. Germline V gene sequence: CDR1 MNHEY, CDR2 SMNVEV (reference sequence). The trim removed 1 base at V and 5 bases at J, leaving 14 bases unmatched. The CDR3 covers 17 residues. CDR3 bases: TGTGCCAGCAGTTTATTGCCCACTGGGACAGCTGAGGACGAGCAGTACTTC. It yields the protein CASSLLPTGTAEDEQYF.

The chain couples TRBV10-2 to TRBJ2-7, with D possibly being TRBD1 (6 bases). The germline gives CDR1 WSHSY, CDR2 SAAADI. The V end was cut by 3 bases, the J end by 1 base, with 10 bases between. The CDR3 is 14 residues long. The CDR3 nucleotides read TGCGCCAGCAGTGAAAGGGGGATTTCCTACGAGCAGTACTTC. Translation: CASSERGISYEQYF.

The gene calls are TRBV28 and TRBJ2-3, with D possibly matching TRBD2 (5 bases). This CDR3 is 13 amino acids long. Germline V gene sequence: CDR1 MDHEN, CDR2 SYDVKM. The V and J ends lost 7 bases and 5 bases respectively, with 13 bases between them. CDR3 DNA sequence: TGTGCCAGCATGGAAGCAGGAGGAGATACGCAGTATTTT. This sequence encodes CASMEAGGDTQYF.

This chain connects TRBV14 to TRBJ1-1; D may be TRBD1 (6 bases). This CDR3 spans 16 amino acids. With 0 bases removed from V and 3 bases from J, the gap between germline ends came to 14 bases. Germline CDR1 and CDR2: SGHDN and FVKESK. Here the CDR3 reads CASSQDLGAADTEAFF. The CDR3 DNA sequence: TGTGCCAGCAGCCAAGATCTGGGGGCTGCGGACACTGAAGCTTTCTTT.

The chain uses TRBV4-1 and TRBJ2-5; unclear D gene. Trimming stripped 4 bases from V and 3 bases from J, with 9 bases between. This CDR3 has 13 residues. The germline gives CDR1 MGHRA, CDR2 YSYEKL. The CDR3 nucleotides are TGCGCCAGCAGCCTAGGGTTTGAAGAGACCCAGTACTTC. Encoded protein: CASSLGFEETQYF.

Only one count was recorded for this clone. The V gene is TRBV5-1, the J gene TRBJ1-1; D remains ambiguous. V shed 4 bases and J shed 4 bases, with 11 bases lying between them. Germline-derived CDR1 and CDR2 are SGHRS and YFSETQ. The CDR3 has 13 residues. CDR3 in amino acids: CASSGSGPTEAFF. CDR3 nucleotide sequence: TGCGCCAGCAGCGGCAGTGGACCCACTGAAGCTTTCTTT.

The chain carries TRBV15 and TRBJ2-7; weak D call: TRBD2 (6 bases). Trimming removed 6 bases at V and 3 bases at J, with 15 bases between. There are 14 residues in the CDR3. Germline V gene lookup returns CDR1 LNHNV and CDR2 YYDKDF (reference sequence). The CDR3 spells CATSPGLGDYEQYF. Written as DNA, the CDR3 is TGTGCCACCAGTCCGGGACTCGGAGACTACGAGCAGTACTTC.

This clone was seen just once. V usage is TRBV2 and J usage is TRBJ2-7; tentatively, D is TRBD1 (6 bases). The germline V gene has CDR1 SNHLY and CDR2 FYNNEI. V gave up 10 bases and J gave up 0 bases, with 16 bases separating them. The CDR3 loop spans 14 amino acids. The CDR3 nucleotides are TGTGCCACTTCAGGGGAACTAGTCTCCTACGAGCAGTACTTC. Amino acids: CATSGELVSYEQYF. The variable domain in full, completed from reference TRBV2 and TRBJ2-7, reads EPEVTQTPSHQVTQMGQEVILRCVPISNHLYFYWYRQILGQKVEFLVSFYNNEISEKSEIFDDQFSVERPDGSNFTLKIRSTKLEDSAMYFCATSGELVSYEQYFGPGTRLTVT.

This clone was counted a single time. The rearrangement links TRBV6-6 to TRBJ1-2; 8 positions match TRBD1. Germline V gene sequence: CDR1 MNHNY, CDR2 SVGAGI (reference sequence). The CDR3 sequence is 16 residues long. The V gene end was trimmed by 6 bases and the J gene end by 4 bases; junction bases not matched to a gene: 13. The CDR3 DNA reads as TGTGCCAGCAGCTCTTCCCAGGGGGCGAACAGCTATGGCTACACCTTC. Translating gives CASSSSQGANSYGYTF.

This rearrangement joins TRBV11-1 to TRBJ2-1; D ambiguous. Germline CDR1 and CDR2: SGHAT and FQDESV (reference sequence). Between the trimmed V and J ends, which lost 2 bases and 4 bases, there was a span of 6 bases. The CDR3 runs 13 residues. CDR3 amino acids: CASSLWDYNEQFF. The CDR3 DNA sequence: TGTGCCAGCAGCTTATGGGATTACAATGAGCAGTTCTTC. The whole variable domain, remainder taken from reference TRBV11-1 and TRBJ2-1, is EAEVAQSPRYKITEKSQAVAFWCDPISGHATLYWYRQILGQGPELLVQFQDESVVDDSQLPKDRFSAERLKGVDSTLKIQPAELGDSAMYLCASSLWDYNEQFFGPGTRLTVL.

As concerns this clone: Other DNA sequences in the sample encode the same CDR3. The V call is TRBV7-2, the J call TRBJ1-5; D call uncertain. The CDR3 totals 13 residues. Germline CDR1 and CDR2: SGHTA and FQGNSA. Trimming cost V 1 base and J 3 bases, with 4 bases left between them. CDR3 coding DNA: TGTGCCAGCAGCTTAGGTCTCAATCAGCCCCAGCATTTT. Protein product: CASSLGLNQPQHF.

This rearrangement joins TRBV4-1 to TRBJ1-3; D possibly corresponds to TRBD1 (6 bases). Trimming took off 0 bases at V and 3 bases at J, with 12 bases between the two ends. Germline V gene sequence: CDR1 MGHRA, CDR2 YSYEKL. This CDR3 contains 16 residues. CDR3 in DNA: TGCGCCAGCAGCCAAGATAGGGGGGCGCTTGGAAACACCATATATTTT. This translates into CASSQDRGALGNTIYF.

In this sample, this clone turned up once. The chain couples TRBV6-5 to TRBJ2-7; D call uncertain. The V gene's germline CDR1 is MNHEY and CDR2 SVGAGI. There are 13 residues in the CDR3. V was shortened by 0 bases and J by 6 bases, with 9 bases between the two germline ends. The CDR3 loop is CASSYSRRSEQYF. The DNA of the CDR3 is TGTGCCAGCAGTTACTCTAGAAGAAGCGAGCAGTACTTC.

The J gene is TRBJ2-7, the V gene TRBV7-9, with a tentative D call TRBD2 (7 bases). This CDR3 is built from 14 residues. The germline V gene has CDR1 SEHNR and CDR2 FQNEAQ (reference sequence). Trimming shortened V by 7 bases and J by 5 bases, and 18 bases separated the two germline ends. Here the CDR3 DNA reads TGTGCCAGCACCCCTGGGGGGGGGCCCAACGAGCAGTACTTC. Its protein product is CASTPGGGPNEQYF.

Only a few counts were recorded for this clone. The chain is built from TRBV11-2 and TRBJ2-1, with TRBD2 as a possible D gene (6 bases). Germline V gene lookup returns CDR1 SGHAT and CDR2 FQNNGV. There are 15 residues in the CDR3. V dropped 1 base and J dropped 10 bases, with 17 bases sitting between them. CDR3 DNA: TGTGCCAGCAGCTTAGGGGCGGGGCCGGGAGAGGAGCAGTTCTTC. It translates to CASSLGAGPGEEQFF.

With regard to this clone: Other DNA sequences in the same sample also yield this CDR3. The rearrangement uses TRBV11-2 and TRBJ2-7; TRBD1 matches at 8 bases. The germline gives CDR1 SGHAT, CDR2 FQNNGV. V was clipped by 5 bases and J by 3 bases; unmatched bases: 6. The CDR3 is 14 residues long. CDR3: CASSIGTGDYEQYF. CDR3 coding DNA: TGTGCCAGCAGCATAGGGACAGGTGACTACGAGCAGTACTTC. The whole variable domain, remainder taken from reference TRBV11-2 and TRBJ2-7, is EAGVAQSPRYKIIEKRQSVAFWCNPISGHATLYWYQQILGQGPKLLIQFQNNGVVDDSQLPKDRFSAERLKGVDSTLKIQPAKLEDSAVYLCASSIGTGDYEQYFGPGTRLTVT.